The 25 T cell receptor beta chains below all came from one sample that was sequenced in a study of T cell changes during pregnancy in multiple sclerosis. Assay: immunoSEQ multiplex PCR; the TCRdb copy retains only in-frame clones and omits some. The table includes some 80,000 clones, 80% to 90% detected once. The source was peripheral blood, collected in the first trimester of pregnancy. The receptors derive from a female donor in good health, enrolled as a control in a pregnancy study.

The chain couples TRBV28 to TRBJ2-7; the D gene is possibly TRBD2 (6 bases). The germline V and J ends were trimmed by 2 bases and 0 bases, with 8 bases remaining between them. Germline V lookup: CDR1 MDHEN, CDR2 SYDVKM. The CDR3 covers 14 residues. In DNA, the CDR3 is TGTGCCAGCAGTTTAACTAGCACCTCCTACGAGCAGTACTTC. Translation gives CASSLTSTSYEQYF.

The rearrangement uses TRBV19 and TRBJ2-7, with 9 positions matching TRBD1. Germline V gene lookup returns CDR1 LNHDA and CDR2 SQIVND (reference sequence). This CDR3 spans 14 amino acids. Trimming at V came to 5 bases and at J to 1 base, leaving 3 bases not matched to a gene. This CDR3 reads CASSSGTGSYEQYF. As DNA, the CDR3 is TGTGCCAGTAGTTCCGGGACAGGGTCCTACGAGCAGTACTTC.

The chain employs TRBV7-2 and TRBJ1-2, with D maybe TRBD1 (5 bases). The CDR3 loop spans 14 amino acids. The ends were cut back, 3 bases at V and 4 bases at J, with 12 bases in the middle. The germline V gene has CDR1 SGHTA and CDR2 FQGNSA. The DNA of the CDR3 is TGTGCCAGCAGCTTCTCCCAGGGCGGCTATGGCTACACCTTC. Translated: CASSFSQGGYGYTF.

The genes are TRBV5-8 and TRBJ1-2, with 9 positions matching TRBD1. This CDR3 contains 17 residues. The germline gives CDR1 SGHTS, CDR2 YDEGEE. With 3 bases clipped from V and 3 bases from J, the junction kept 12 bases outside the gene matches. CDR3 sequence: CASSSRDREMNHYGYTF. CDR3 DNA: TGTGCCAGCAGCTCCCGGGACAGGGAGATGAATCACTATGGCTACACCTTC.

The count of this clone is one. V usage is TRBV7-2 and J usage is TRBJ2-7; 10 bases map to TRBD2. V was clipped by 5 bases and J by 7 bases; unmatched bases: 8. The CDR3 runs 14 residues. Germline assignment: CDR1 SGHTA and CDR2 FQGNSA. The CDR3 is CASSRSGGRGEQYF. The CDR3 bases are TGTGCCAGCAGCCGTAGCGGGGGGCGGGGAGAGCAGTACTTC.

The DNA for the CDR3 is TGCAGCACAGAGACAGGGGCCACTGAAGCTTTCTTT. Protein sequence: CSTETGATEAFF. The chain has TRBV29-1 and TRBJ1-1, with 8 bases identical to TRBD1. The CDR3 is made up of 12 amino acids. J lost 4 bases, V lost 8 bases, and 6 bases had no gene match. The germline CDR1 and CDR2 sequences are SQVTM and ANQGSEA.

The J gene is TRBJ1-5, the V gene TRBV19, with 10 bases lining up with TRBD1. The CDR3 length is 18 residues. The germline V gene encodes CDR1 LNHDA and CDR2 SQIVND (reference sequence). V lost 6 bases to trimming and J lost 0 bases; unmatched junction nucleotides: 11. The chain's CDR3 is CASRRTGTGVGSNQPQHF. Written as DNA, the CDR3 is TGTGCCAGTAGACGTACCGGGACAGGGGTCGGTAGCAATCAGCCCCAGCATTTT.

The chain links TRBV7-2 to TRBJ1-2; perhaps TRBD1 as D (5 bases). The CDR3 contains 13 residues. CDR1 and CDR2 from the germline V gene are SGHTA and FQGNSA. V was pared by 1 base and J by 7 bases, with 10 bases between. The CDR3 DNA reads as TGTGCCAGCAGCTTAGTCCGGGGGTCTGGCTACACCTTC. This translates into CASSLVRGSGYTF.

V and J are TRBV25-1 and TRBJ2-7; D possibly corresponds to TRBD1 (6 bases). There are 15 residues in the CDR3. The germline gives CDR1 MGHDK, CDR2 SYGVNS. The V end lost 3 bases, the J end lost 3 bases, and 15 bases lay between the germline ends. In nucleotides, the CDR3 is TGTGCCAGCAGTGAGGGGGCTACACAACACTACGAGCAGTACTTC. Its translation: CASSEGATQHYEQYF.

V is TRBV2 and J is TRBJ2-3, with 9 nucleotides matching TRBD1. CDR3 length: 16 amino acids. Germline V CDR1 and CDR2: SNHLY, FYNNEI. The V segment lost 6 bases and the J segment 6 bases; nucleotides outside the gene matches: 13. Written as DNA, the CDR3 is TGTGCCAGCAGGATACAGGGGGCTCGCCCCGCCGATACGCAGTATTTT. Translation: CASRIQGARPADTQYF.

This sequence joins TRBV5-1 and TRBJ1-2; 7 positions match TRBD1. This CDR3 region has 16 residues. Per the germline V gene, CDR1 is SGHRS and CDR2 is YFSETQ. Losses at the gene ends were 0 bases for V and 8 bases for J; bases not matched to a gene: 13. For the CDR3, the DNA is TGCGCCAGCAGCTTGGGTCCCCCGGGACAGCGACTAGGCTACACCTTC. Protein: CASSLGPPGQRLGYTF.

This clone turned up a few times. The CDR3 is CASSLEQGDSPLHF. The CDR3 coding sequence is TGTGCCAGCAGTTTGGAACAGGGAGATTCACCCCTCCACTTT. This rearrangement joins TRBV27 to TRBJ1-6, with a possible D match to TRBD1 (6 bases). There are 14 residues in the CDR3. Trimming stripped 3 bases from V and 8 bases from J, with 11 bases between. Germline V gene sequence: CDR1 MNHEY, CDR2 SMNVEV (reference sequence).

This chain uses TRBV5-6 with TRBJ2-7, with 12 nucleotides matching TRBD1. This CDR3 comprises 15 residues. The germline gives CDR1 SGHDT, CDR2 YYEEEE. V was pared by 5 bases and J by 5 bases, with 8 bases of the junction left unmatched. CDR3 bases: TGTGCCAGCAGACGTCCGGGACAGGGGGCTCACGAGCAGTACTTC. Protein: CASRRPGQGAHEQYF.

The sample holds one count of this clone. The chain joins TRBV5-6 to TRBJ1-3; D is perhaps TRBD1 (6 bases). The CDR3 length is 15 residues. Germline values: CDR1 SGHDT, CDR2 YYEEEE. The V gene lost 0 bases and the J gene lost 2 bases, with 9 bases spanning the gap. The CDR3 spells CASSLVPGAGNTIYF. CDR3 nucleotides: TGTGCCAGCAGCTTGGTCCCAGGGGCTGGAAACACCATATATTTT. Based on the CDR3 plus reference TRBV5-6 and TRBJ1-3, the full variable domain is DAGVTQSPTHLIKTRGQQVTLRCSPKSGHDTVSWYQQALGQGPQFIFQYYEEEERQRGNFPDRFSGHQFPNYSSELNVNALLLGDSALYLCASSLVPGAGNTIYFGEGSWLTVV.

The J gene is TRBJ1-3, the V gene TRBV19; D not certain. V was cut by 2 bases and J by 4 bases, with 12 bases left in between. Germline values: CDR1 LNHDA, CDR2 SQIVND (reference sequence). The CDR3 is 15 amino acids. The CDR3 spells CASSIPGFGGNTIYF. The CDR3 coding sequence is TGTGCCAGTAGTATACCGGGTTTTGGAGGAAACACCATATATTTT. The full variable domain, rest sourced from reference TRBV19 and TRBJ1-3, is DGGITQSPKYLFRKEGQNVTLSCEQNLNHDAMYWYRQDPGQGLRLIYYSQIVNDFQKGDIAEGYSVSREKKESFPLTVTSAQKNPTAFYLCASSIPGFGGNTIYFGEGSWLTVV.

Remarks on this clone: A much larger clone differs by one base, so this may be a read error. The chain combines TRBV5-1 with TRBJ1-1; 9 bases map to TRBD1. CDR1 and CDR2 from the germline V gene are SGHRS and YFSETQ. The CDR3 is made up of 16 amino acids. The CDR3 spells CTSSLATGGMNTEAFF. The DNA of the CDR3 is TGCACCAGCAGCTTGGCAACAGGGGGCATGAACACTGAAGCTTTCTTT.

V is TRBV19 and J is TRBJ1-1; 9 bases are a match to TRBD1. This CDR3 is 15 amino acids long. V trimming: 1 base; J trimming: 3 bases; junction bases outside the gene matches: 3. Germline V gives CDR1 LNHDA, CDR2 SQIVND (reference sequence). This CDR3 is CASSIGGTGYTEAFF. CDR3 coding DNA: TGTGCCAGTAGTATAGGAGGGACAGGGTACACTGAAGCTTTCTTT.

CDR3 DNA: TGTGCCAGCAGTCCCCGACAGGGCCTCTCGGGCGTCCTGACTTTC. It specifies CASSPRQGLSGVLTF. The V gene is TRBV27, the J gene TRBJ2-6; 7 positions match TRBD1. This CDR3 is built from 15 residues. Germline CDR1 reads MNHEY; CDR2 reads SMNVEV (reference sequence). J lost 12 bases, V lost 5 bases, and 13 bases had no gene match.

The CDR3 DNA is TGTGCCAGCAGTGAAGGGCCATGGAATGAGCAGTTCTTC. As protein: CASSEGPWNEQFF. The V call is TRBV6-1, the J call TRBJ2-1; unclear D gene. Germline CDR1 and CDR2: MNHNS and SASEGT. The V and J ends lost 1 base and 7 bases respectively, with 8 bases between them. This CDR3 has 13 amino acids.

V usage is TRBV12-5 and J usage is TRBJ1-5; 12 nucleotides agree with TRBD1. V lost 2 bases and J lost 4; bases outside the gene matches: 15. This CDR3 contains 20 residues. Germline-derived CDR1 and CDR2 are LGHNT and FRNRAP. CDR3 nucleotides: TGTGCTAGTGGTTTGATCCGGGACAGGGGGCCCGAGGGCGCGAATCAGCCCCAGCATTTT. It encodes CASGLIRDRGPEGANQPQHF.

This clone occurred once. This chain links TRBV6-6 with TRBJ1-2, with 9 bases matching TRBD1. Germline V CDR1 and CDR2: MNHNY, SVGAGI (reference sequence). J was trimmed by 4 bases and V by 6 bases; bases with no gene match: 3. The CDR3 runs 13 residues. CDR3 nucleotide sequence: TGTGCCAGCAGAAGGGACAGGGCCTATGGCTACACCTTC. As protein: CASRRDRAYGYTF.

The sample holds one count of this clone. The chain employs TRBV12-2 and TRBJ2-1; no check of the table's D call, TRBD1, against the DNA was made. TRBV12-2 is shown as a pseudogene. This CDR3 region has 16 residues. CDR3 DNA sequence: TGTGCAAGTCGCTCCCAGGTTTGTACAGTCTACAATGAGCAGTTCTTC. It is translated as CASRSQVCTVYNEQFF.

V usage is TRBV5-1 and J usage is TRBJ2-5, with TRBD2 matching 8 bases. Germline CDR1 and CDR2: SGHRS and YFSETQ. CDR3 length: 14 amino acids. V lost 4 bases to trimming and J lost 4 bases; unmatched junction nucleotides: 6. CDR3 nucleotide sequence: TGCGCCAGCAGCACCGGGACTAGTACAGAGACCCAGTACTTC. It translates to CASSTGTSTETQYF.

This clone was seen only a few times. CDR3 protein: CASSPPGTSRVDEQFF. CDR3 DNA: TGTGCCAGCAGCCCACCCGGGACTAGCAGAGTGGATGAGCAGTTCTTC. J is TRBJ2-1 and V is TRBV4-2; 9 bases are shared with TRBD2. The ends lost 4 bases at V and 8 bases at J; junction bases unmatched: 12. Germline CDR1 LGHNA, CDR2 YNFKEQ. The CDR3 runs to 16 residues.

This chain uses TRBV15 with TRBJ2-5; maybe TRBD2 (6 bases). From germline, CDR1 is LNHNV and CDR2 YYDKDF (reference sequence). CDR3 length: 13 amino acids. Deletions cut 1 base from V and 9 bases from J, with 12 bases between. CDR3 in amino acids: CATSRGRELAQYF. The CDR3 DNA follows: TGTGCCACCAGCAGAGGACGGGAGCTGGCCCAGTACTTC.